These T cell receptor beta chains were read from a single sample in a study of cytomegalovirus exposure and HLA in healthy donors. Method: immunoSEQ multiplex PCR; TCRdb's copy keeps in-frame clones and lacks some. The repertoire has about 140,000 clones, about four fifths of them found once; the top ten carry roughly 1.3%. The sequenced sample consisted of PBMCs. The receptor source for this set is a male donor in good health and CMV-seropositive. The CDR3 runs from the conserved cysteine through the conserved F or W. Fields, in order: CDR3 DNA, CDR3 protein, J gene, D gene, clone size, V gene. The D gene is left open where the match is weak. Where a row states a size, it is once, few, many or the class of an expanded clone; other rows omit it.

cdr3_nt: TGTGCCAGAAGCAGGGGGGGTGATGAGCAGTTCTTC
cdr3_aa: CARSRGGDEQFF
j_call: TRBJ2-1
d_call: -
clone_size: few
v_call: TRBV5-3

cdr3_nt: TGTGCCAGTTCTCCAAGGGGAACCTACGAGCAGTACTTC
cdr3_aa: CASSPRGTYEQYF
j_call: TRBJ2-7
d_call: -
clone_size: -
v_call: TRBV7-6

cdr3_nt: TGTGCCAGCAGCGTAGTTCCGGGAGGGCCTGGTTCGGAGACCCAGTACTTC
cdr3_aa: CASSVVPGGPGSETQYF
j_call: TRBJ2-5
d_call: TRBD2
clone_size: -
v_call: TRBV9

cdr3_nt: TGTGCCAGCAGTCCCAGGGTGTACGAGCAGTACTTC
cdr3_aa: CASSPRVYEQYF
j_call: TRBJ2-7
d_call: -
clone_size: -
v_call: TRBV27

cdr3_nt: TGTGCCACTCGACCGGGGAGTTCCCTCACCGGGGAGCTGTTTTTT
cdr3_aa: CATRPGSSLTGELFF
j_call: TRBJ2-2
d_call: -
clone_size: -
v_call: TRBV19

cdr3_nt: TGTGCCAGTAGTATACGCGCAGGGGTGAACACTGAAGCTTTCTTT
cdr3_aa: CASSIRAGVNTEAFF
j_call: TRBJ1-1
d_call: -
clone_size: -
v_call: TRBV19

cdr3_nt: TGTGCCAGCAGGGCCGGACAGGGAGGGACCCAGTACTTC
cdr3_aa: CASRAGQGGTQYF
j_call: TRBJ2-5
d_call: TRBD1
clone_size: few
v_call: TRBV27

cdr3_nt: TGTGCCAGCAGGGGGTTGGGACTAGCGGGAGGGCCGGTGGAGCAGTTCTTC
cdr3_aa: CASRGLGLAGGPVEQFF
j_call: TRBJ2-1
d_call: TRBD2
clone_size: few
v_call: TRBV27

cdr3_nt: TGCGCCAGCAGCCAACCGGGGTTACCTGAAGCTTTCTTT
cdr3_aa: CASSQPGLPEAFF
j_call: TRBJ1-1
d_call: -
clone_size: -
v_call: TRBV4-1

cdr3_nt: TGTGCCAGCAGCATTACAGGGAACACTGAAGCTTTCTTT
cdr3_aa: CASSITGNTEAFF
j_call: TRBJ1-1
d_call: -
clone_size: -
v_call: TRBV25-1

cdr3_nt: TGTGTCAGTAGTCTGACAGGGGACACCGGGGAGCTGTTTTTT
cdr3_aa: CVSSLTGDTGELFF
j_call: TRBJ2-2
d_call: TRBD1
clone_size: -
v_call: TRBV19

cdr3_nt: TGTGCCAGCAAAGCGGGAGGAGCGGGTGAGCAGTACTTC
cdr3_aa: CASKAGGAGEQYF
j_call: TRBJ2-7
d_call: TRBD2
clone_size: -
v_call: TRBV2

cdr3_nt: TGTGCCAGCAGCTTCTACTACACAGGGTGGTACGGCTACACCTTC
cdr3_aa: CASSFYYTGWYGYTF
j_call: TRBJ1-2
d_call: -
clone_size: -
v_call: TRBV9

cdr3_nt: TGTGCCAGCAGCTGGGACACTAACTATGGCTACACCTTC
cdr3_aa: CASSWDTNYGYTF
j_call: TRBJ1-2
d_call: -
clone_size: -
v_call: TRBV11-2

cdr3_nt: TGTGCCACCTTAACCCGACAGGGGGCGGCCGGGGAGCTGTTTTTT
cdr3_aa: CATLTRQGAAGELFF
j_call: TRBJ2-2
d_call: TRBD1
clone_size: -
v_call: TRBV6-6

cdr3_nt: TGTGCCAGCAGCTTAGCGCTGGGGCCAGAAGACGAGCAGTACTTC
cdr3_aa: CASSLALGPEDEQYF
j_call: TRBJ2-7
d_call: -
clone_size: once
v_call: TRBV7-2

cdr3_nt: TGTGCCAGTAGTATTCCAGGGTTCGATGAAGCTTTCTTT
cdr3_aa: CASSIPGFDEAFF
j_call: TRBJ1-1
d_call: -
clone_size: -
v_call: TRBV19

cdr3_nt: TGTGCCTGGAGTGAGGGGAACGGAGACGAGCAGTACTTC
cdr3_aa: CAWSEGNGDEQYF
j_call: TRBJ2-7
d_call: -
clone_size: -
v_call: TRBV30

cdr3_nt: TGTGCCAGTAGTATTCGAGGGGGGGCGTCGGAAGCTTTCTTT
cdr3_aa: CASSIRGGASEAFF
j_call: TRBJ1-1
d_call: -
clone_size: -
v_call: TRBV19

cdr3_nt: TGCGCCAGCAGCTTTCGGACAGGAATTAATGAAAAACTGTTTTTT
cdr3_aa: CASSFRTGINEKLFF
j_call: TRBJ1-4
d_call: TRBD1
clone_size: once
v_call: TRBV4-1

cdr3_nt: TGTGCCAGCAGCTCATTGGGACAGGGGGCGGGAGAGCAGTACTTC
cdr3_aa: CASSSLGQGAGEQYF
j_call: TRBJ2-7
d_call: TRBD1
clone_size: -
v_call: TRBV7-9

cdr3_nt: TGCGCCAGCAGCCAATCTATCGACAGGGGCCTAGAGACCCAGTACTTC
cdr3_aa: CASSQSIDRGLETQYF
j_call: TRBJ2-5
d_call: TRBD1
clone_size: -
v_call: TRBV4-3

cdr3_nt: TGTGCCAGCAGTTTGGGGGGACGCTATGGCTACACCTTC
cdr3_aa: CASSLGGRYGYTF
j_call: TRBJ1-2
d_call: -
clone_size: -
v_call: TRBV28

cdr3_nt: TGTGCCAGCAGTCGCCTAGCGGGACGGAACACCGGGGAGCTGTTTTTT
cdr3_aa: CASSRLAGRNTGELFF
j_call: TRBJ2-2
d_call: TRBD2
clone_size: -
v_call: TRBV28

cdr3_nt: TGTGCCAGTATAGCCCGGGCTAACTATGGCTACACCTTC
cdr3_aa: CASIARANYGYTF
j_call: TRBJ1-2
d_call: -
clone_size: -
v_call: TRBV19

cdr3_nt: TGTGCCAGCAGCTCCAACTCGGGGAGGTCCTACAATGAGCAGTTCTTC
cdr3_aa: CASSSNSGRSYNEQFF
j_call: TRBJ2-1
d_call: -
clone_size: -
v_call: TRBV11-2

cdr3_nt: TGTGCAAGTCGCTTAGCCGGGACTAGCTCCTACAATGAGCAGTTCTTC
cdr3_aa: CASRLAGTSSYNEQFF
j_call: TRBJ2-1
d_call: -
clone_size: once
v_call: TRBV12-2

cdr3_nt: TGTGCCATCAGTTCGGACAGAGGGTATGGCTACACCTTC
cdr3_aa: CAISSDRGYGYTF
j_call: TRBJ1-2
d_call: -
clone_size: -
v_call: TRBV10-3

cdr3_nt: TGTGCCAGCAGCTTATCCTGGAGACAAGAGACCCAGTACTTC
cdr3_aa: CASSLSWRQETQYF
j_call: TRBJ2-5
d_call: -
clone_size: -
v_call: TRBV7-2

cdr3_nt: TGTGCCAGCTTCCGCGCGGGGGAAGATACGCAGTATTTT
cdr3_aa: CASFRAGEDTQYF
j_call: TRBJ2-3
d_call: TRBD2
clone_size: -
v_call: TRBV6-5

cdr3_nt: TGTGCCAGCAGCGTTAGCGGGTTCTACAATGAGCAGTTCTTC
cdr3_aa: CASSVSGFYNEQFF
j_call: TRBJ2-1
d_call: TRBD2
clone_size: -
v_call: TRBV9

cdr3_nt: TGTGCCAGCAGCCGACACAGGGGGCTATGGTACAATGAGCAGTTCTTC
cdr3_aa: CASSRHRGLWYNEQFF
j_call: TRBJ2-1
d_call: TRBD1
clone_size: -
v_call: TRBV7-8

cdr3_nt: TGTGCCAGCAGACTTCCGGGACTAGTCTACAATGAGCAGTTCTTC
cdr3_aa: CASRLPGLVYNEQFF
j_call: TRBJ2-1
d_call: TRBD2
clone_size: once
v_call: TRBV7-2

cdr3_nt: TGTGCCAGCAGTCCGGGACAGGGTTTAAGTTTGTATAATCAGCCCCAGCATTTT
cdr3_aa: CASSPGQGLSLYNQPQHF
j_call: TRBJ1-5
d_call: TRBD1
clone_size: -
v_call: TRBV28

cdr3_nt: TGTGCCAGCAGCCCGAGCGGGAGGCCCATCGATGAGCAGTTCTTC
cdr3_aa: CASSPSGRPIDEQFF
j_call: TRBJ2-1
d_call: TRBD2
clone_size: -
v_call: TRBV9

cdr3_nt: TGCAGCGTTGAAGGGCAAGTCATGGGACTAGCGAATACGCAGTATTTT
cdr3_aa: CSVEGQVMGLANTQYF
j_call: TRBJ2-3
d_call: TRBD2
clone_size: -
v_call: TRBV29-1

cdr3_nt: TGCGCCAGCAGCACCGGGACACTCACTGAAGCTTTCTTT
cdr3_aa: CASSTGTLTEAFF
j_call: TRBJ1-1
d_call: -
clone_size: -
v_call: TRBV5-1

cdr3_nt: TGCGCCAGCAGCCAGCGAACGTTGGACAGGGGATATACTAATGAAAAACTGTTTTTT
cdr3_aa: CASSQRTLDRGYTNEKLFF
j_call: TRBJ1-4
d_call: TRBD1
clone_size: few
v_call: TRBV5-5

cdr3_nt: TGTGCCAGCAGCTTCCCACTCTACAATGAGCAGTTCTTC
cdr3_aa: CASSFPLYNEQFF
j_call: TRBJ2-1
d_call: -
clone_size: -
v_call: TRBV5-8

cdr3_nt: TGTGCCAGCAGCGTAGCGGGGGTTGGTCGGAGGGAGCTGTTTTTT
cdr3_aa: CASSVAGVGRRELFF
j_call: TRBJ2-2
d_call: -
clone_size: -
v_call: TRBV9

cdr3_nt: TGTGCCAGCAGTGAATGGCAGGCCCCCTACGAGCAGTACTTC
cdr3_aa: CASSEWQAPYEQYF
j_call: TRBJ2-7
d_call: -
clone_size: -
v_call: TRBV6-1

cdr3_nt: TGTGCCAGCAGCCCGGTGGGGGCACACTATGGCTACACCTTC
cdr3_aa: CASSPVGAHYGYTF
j_call: TRBJ1-2
d_call: -
clone_size: -
v_call: TRBV9

cdr3_nt: TGCAGTGCGAATCCCCGGGAGACCCAGTACTTC
cdr3_aa: CSANPRETQYF
j_call: TRBJ2-5
d_call: -
clone_size: -
v_call: TRBV20-1

cdr3_nt: TGTGCCAGCAGCCAAGGGGGTTTGGGTTCACCCCTCCACTTT
cdr3_aa: CASSQGGLGSPLHF
j_call: TRBJ1-6
d_call: -
clone_size: -
v_call: TRBV7-9

cdr3_nt: TGTGCCAGCAGCTTGGTTCAGGGGCACACTGAAGCTTTCTTT
cdr3_aa: CASSLVQGHTEAFF
j_call: TRBJ1-1
d_call: -
clone_size: -
v_call: TRBV5-4

cdr3_nt: TGTGCCAGCAGTGTTGGGGAGGGAGATTCACCCCTCCACTTT
cdr3_aa: CASSVGEGDSPLHF
j_call: TRBJ1-6
d_call: -
clone_size: -
v_call: TRBV6-1

cdr3_nt: TGTGCCAGCTCCCCCCCGGACAGGGTCAATGAGCAGTTCTTC
cdr3_aa: CASSPPDRVNEQFF
j_call: TRBJ2-1
d_call: TRBD1
clone_size: -
v_call: TRBV18

cdr3_nt: TGTGCCAGCAGCCCAAATCCCCATTCACTAGCGGACTTTAGTGCCAGGTACAATGAGCAGTTCTTC
cdr3_aa: CASSPNPHSLADFSARYNEQFF
j_call: TRBJ2-1
d_call: TRBD2
clone_size: -
v_call: TRBV4-2

cdr3_nt: TGCGCCAGCAGCTTCTCCGGGGAGGGGACTGAAGCTTTCTTT
cdr3_aa: CASSFSGEGTEAFF
j_call: TRBJ1-1
d_call: -
clone_size: -
v_call: TRBV5-1

cdr3_nt: TGCGCCAGCAGCCTATCCGTGACAGGTTATAATGAAAAACTGTTTTTT
cdr3_aa: CASSLSVTGYNEKLFF
j_call: TRBJ1-4
d_call: -
clone_size: -
v_call: TRBV5-1

cdr3_nt: TGTGCCTGGAGGGGACTAGCGGGAAGGTCCAACGAGCAGTACTTC
cdr3_aa: CAWRGLAGRSNEQYF
j_call: TRBJ2-7
d_call: TRBD2
clone_size: -
v_call: TRBV30

cdr3_nt: TGTGCCAGCAGCCAAGTCCCGTACGAGCAGTACTTC
cdr3_aa: CASSQVPYEQYF
j_call: TRBJ2-7
d_call: -
clone_size: -
v_call: TRBV14

cdr3_nt: TGTGCCAGCAGTAGGCCGGGGACAGGGGTTGCCGAGCAGTACTTC
cdr3_aa: CASSRPGTGVAEQYF
j_call: TRBJ2-7
d_call: TRBD1
clone_size: once
v_call: TRBV27

cdr3_nt: TGTGCCAGCAGCACGGTCTCGAAACGCTACGAGCAGTACTTC
cdr3_aa: CASSTVSKRYEQYF
j_call: TRBJ2-7
d_call: -
clone_size: -
v_call: TRBV5-6

cdr3_nt: TGTGCCAGTAGTGGGGCCGGGTTAGATACGCAGTATTTT
cdr3_aa: CASSGAGLDTQYF
j_call: TRBJ2-3
d_call: -
clone_size: -
v_call: TRBV19